This T cell receptor beta chain was recorded in a study of T cell responses to AZD1222 COVID-19 vaccine. Clones were read by immunoSEQ multiplex PCR, and TCRdb kept only the in-frame ones, dropping some. Among 250,000 to 300,000 clones listed, about 94% were seen once. Remarks on this clone: The antigen remains unidentified.

This CDR3 spans 14 amino acids. Trimming removed 0 bases from V and 9 bases from J, with 15 bases in between. The germline V gene has CDR1 SGDLS and CDR2 YYNGEE. Overall study results and limits: Females outnumbered males among donors, who were mostly white British; clonal diversity was possibly underestimated.

The sequenced sample was peripheral blood, obtained 28 days after the second AZD1222 dose. The chain has TRBV9 and TRBJ2-5; tentative D call: TRBD1 (6 bases). The sequence came from an adult who received the AZD1222 COVID-19 vaccine. The CDR3 sequence is CASSVGGLSGAQYF. For the CDR3, the DNA is TGTGCCAGCAGCGTAGGGGGGCTCTCAGGGGCCCAGTACTTC.